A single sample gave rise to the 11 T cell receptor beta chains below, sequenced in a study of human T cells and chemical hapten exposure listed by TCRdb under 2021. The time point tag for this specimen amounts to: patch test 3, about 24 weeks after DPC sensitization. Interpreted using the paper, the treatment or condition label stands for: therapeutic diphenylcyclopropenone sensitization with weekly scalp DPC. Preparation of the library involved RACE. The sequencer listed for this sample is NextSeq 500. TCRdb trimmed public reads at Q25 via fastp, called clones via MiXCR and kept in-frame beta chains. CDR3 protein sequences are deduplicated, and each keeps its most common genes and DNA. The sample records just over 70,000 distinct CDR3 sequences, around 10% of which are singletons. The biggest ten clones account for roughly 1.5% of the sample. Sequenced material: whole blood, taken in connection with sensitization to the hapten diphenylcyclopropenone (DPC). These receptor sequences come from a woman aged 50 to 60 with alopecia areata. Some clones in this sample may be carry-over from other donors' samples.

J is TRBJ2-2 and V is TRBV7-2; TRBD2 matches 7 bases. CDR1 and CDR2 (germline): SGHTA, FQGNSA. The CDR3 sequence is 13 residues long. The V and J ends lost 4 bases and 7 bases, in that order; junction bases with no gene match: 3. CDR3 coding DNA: TGTGCCAGCAGCTCCCAGCGGGGCGGGGAGCTGTTTTTT. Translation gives CASSSQRGGELFF.

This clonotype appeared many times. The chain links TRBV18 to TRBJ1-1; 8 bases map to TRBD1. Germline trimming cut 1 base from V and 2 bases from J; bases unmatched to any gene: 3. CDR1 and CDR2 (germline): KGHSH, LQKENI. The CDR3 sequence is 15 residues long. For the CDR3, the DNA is TGTGCCAGCTCACCACAGACAGGGGCCAACACTGAAGCTTTCTTT. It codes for CASSPQTGANTEAFF. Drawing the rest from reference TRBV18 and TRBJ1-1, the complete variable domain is NAGVMQNPRHLVRRRGQEARLRCSPMKGHSHVYWYRQLPEEGLKFMVYLQKENIIDESGMPKERFSAEFPKEGPSILRIQQVVRGDSAAYFCASSPQTGANTEAFFGQGTRLTVV.

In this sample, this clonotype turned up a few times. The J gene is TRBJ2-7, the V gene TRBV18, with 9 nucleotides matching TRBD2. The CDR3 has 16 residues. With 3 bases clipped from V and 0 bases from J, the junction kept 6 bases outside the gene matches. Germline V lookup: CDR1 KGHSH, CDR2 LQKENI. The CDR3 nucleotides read TGTGCCAGCTCACCCCGGACTAGCGAAAGCTCCTACGAGCAGTACTTC. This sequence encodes CASSPRTSESSYEQYF.

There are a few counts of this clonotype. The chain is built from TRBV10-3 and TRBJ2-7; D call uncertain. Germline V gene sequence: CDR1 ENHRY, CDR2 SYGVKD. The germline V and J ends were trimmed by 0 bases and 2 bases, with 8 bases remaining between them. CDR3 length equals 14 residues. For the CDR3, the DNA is TGTGCCATCAGTGAGTCTCCTGGAACCTACGAGCAGTACTTC. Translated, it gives CAISESPGTYEQYF.

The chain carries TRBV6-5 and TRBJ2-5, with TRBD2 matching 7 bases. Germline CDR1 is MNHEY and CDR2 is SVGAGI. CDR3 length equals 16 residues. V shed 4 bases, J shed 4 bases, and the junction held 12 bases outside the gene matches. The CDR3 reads CASSFSGRARGETQYF. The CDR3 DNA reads TGTGCCAGCAGTTTTAGTGGGAGGGCCAGAGGAGAGACCCAGTACTTC.

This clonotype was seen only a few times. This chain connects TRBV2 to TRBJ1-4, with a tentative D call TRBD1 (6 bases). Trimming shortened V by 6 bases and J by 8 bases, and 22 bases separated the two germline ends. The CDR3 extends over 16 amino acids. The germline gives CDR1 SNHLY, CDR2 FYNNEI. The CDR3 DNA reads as TGTGCCAGCAGAACCGGGACATCGTCAGGCGCCGAAAAACTGTTTTTT. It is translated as CASRTGTSSGAEKLFF.

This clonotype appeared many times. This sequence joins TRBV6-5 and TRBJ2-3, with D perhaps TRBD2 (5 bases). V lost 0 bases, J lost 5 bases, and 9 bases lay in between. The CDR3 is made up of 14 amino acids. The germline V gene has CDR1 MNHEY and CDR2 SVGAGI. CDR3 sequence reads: CASSYSTGVDTQYF. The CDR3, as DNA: TGTGCCAGCAGTTACTCGACCGGGGTAGATACGCAGTATTTT.

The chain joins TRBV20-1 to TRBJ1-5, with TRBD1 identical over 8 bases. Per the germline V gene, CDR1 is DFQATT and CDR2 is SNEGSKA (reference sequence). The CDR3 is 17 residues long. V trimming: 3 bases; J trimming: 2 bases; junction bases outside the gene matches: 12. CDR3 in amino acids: CSASPRTGTYGNQPQHF. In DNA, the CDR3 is TGCAGTGCTAGCCCGCGGACAGGGACATATGGCAATCAGCCCCAGCATTTT.

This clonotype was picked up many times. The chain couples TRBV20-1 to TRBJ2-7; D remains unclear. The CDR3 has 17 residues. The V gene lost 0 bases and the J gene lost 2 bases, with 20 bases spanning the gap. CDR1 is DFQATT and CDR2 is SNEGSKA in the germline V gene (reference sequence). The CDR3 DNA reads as TGCAGTGCTAGAGACGATTACACCCGGACGTCCGCCTACGAGCAGTACTTC. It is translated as CSARDDYTRTSAYEQYF.

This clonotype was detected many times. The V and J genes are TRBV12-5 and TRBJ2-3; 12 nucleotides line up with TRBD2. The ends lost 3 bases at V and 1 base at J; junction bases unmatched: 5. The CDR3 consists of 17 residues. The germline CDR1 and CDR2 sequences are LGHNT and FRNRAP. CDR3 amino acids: CASGLGLAGYGTDTQYF. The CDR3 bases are TGTGCTAGTGGTTTAGGACTAGCGGGATATGGCACAGATACGCAGTATTTT.

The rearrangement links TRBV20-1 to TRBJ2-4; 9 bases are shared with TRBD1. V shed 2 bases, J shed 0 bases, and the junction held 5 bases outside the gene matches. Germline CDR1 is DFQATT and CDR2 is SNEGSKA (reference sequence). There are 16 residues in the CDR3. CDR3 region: CSARSTGGLAKNIQYF. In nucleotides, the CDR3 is TGCAGTGCTAGATCGACAGGGGGTTTAGCCAAAAACATTCAGTACTTC.